The 21 T cell receptor beta chains below come from one sample, sequenced in a study of OX40 agonist ivuxolimab in advanced cancers. Produced via immunoSEQ multiplex PCR; TCRdb's table is partial and in-frame only. The sample holds around 53,000 clones; roughly 80% are singletons and the top ten take over 2.5%. Source: CD4+ or CD8+ T cells sorted from blood, taken in a trial of the OX40 agonist ivuxolimab. Receptors were obtained from an adult with an advanced solid tumor such as melanoma, head and neck, liver or kidney cancer.

The chain joins TRBV19 to TRBJ2-1; D may be TRBD1 (8 bases). There are 15 residues in the CDR3. Trimming took off 6 bases at V and 5 bases at J, with 17 bases between the two ends. Per germline, CDR1 LNHDA and CDR2 SQIVND (reference sequence). Written as DNA, the CDR3 is TGTGCCAGTAGCACAGGGGGGCTAGCGGACAATGAGCAGTTCTTC. Its protein is CASSTGGLADNEQFF.

V gene TRBV6-5 combines with J gene TRBJ2-7; the D is unclear. V was pared by 7 bases and J by 0 bases, with 13 bases between. This CDR3 contains 14 residues. Per the germline V gene, CDR1 is MNHEY and CDR2 is SVGAGI. The CDR3 nucleotides read TGTGCCAGCACCCCGACGGATTACTCCTACGAGCAGTACTTC. Protein: CASTPTDYSYEQYF.

The chain employs TRBV9 and TRBJ2-3; 9 bases match TRBD1. The CDR3 is made up of 18 amino acids. The V segment lost 7 bases and the J segment 5 bases; nucleotides outside the gene matches: 20. Per germline, CDR1 SGDLS and CDR2 YYNGEE. The CDR3 reads CASSARGPGQGPGDTQYF. The CDR3 region has the DNA TGTGCCAGCTCCGCTAGGGGGCCGGGACAGGGTCCCGGAGATACGCAGTATTTT. Full variable domain (outside the CDR3, taken from reference TRBV9 and TRBJ2-3): DSGVTQTPKHLITATGQRVTLRCSPRSGDLSVYWYQQSLDQGLQFLIQYYNGEERAKGNILERFSAQQFPDLHSELNLSSLELGDSALYFCASSARGPGQGPGDTQYFGPGTRLTVL.

In this sample, this clone turned up a few times. This CDR3 is also generated by other DNA sequences in the sample. V gene TRBV7-9 combines with J gene TRBJ1-1, with D unresolved. The germline V and J ends were trimmed by 1 base and 1 base, with 4 bases remaining between them. The CDR3 is made up of 13 amino acids. Germline loops: CDR1 SEHNR, CDR2 FQNEAQ (reference sequence). CDR3 bases: TGTGCCAGCAGCTTAGTAGGGAACACTGAAGCTTTCTTT. Translation: CASSLVGNTEAFF. Full variable domain (rest looked up from reference TRBV7-9 and TRBJ1-1): DTGVSQNPRHKITKRGQNVTFRCDPISEHNRLYWYRQTLGQGPEFLTYFQNEAQLEKSRLLSDRFSAERPKGSFSTLEIQRTEQGDSAMYLCASSLVGNTEAFFGQGTRLTVV.

This clone has only a few counts. This chain joins TRBV10-1 and TRBJ2-5, with a possible D match to TRBD2 (5 bases). Deletions cut 2 bases from V and 5 bases from J, with 9 bases between. Germline lookup yields CDR1 WNHNN and CDR2 SYGVQD (reference sequence). The CDR3 is made up of 13 amino acids. The CDR3 nucleotides are TGCGCCAGCAGTGAGGGAGGTGGGGAGACCCAGTACTTC. It specifies CASSEGGGETQYF.

The count of this clone is one. This sequence joins TRBV18 and TRBJ1-6; D is perhaps TRBD1 (6 bases). The CDR3 is 17 amino acids. Trimming stripped 2 bases from V and 1 base from J, with 12 bases between. Germline assignment: CDR1 KGHSH and CDR2 LQKENI. The CDR3 DNA follows: TGTGCCAGCTCACCATATGGGGGCCGGTCCTATAATTCACCCCTCCACTTT. Its translation is CASSPYGGRSYNSPLHF.

This clone was recorded a few times. Here the CDR3 reads CASSGPLNYGYTF. The CDR3 bases are TGTGCCAGCAGCGGTCCGCTTAACTATGGCTACACCTTC. This chain connects TRBV9 to TRBJ1-2, with D unclear. Per the germline V gene, CDR1 is SGDLS and CDR2 is YYNGEE. The CDR3 contains 13 residues. V was trimmed by 3 bases and J by 1 base, leaving 7 bases between them.

The V gene is TRBV28, the J gene TRBJ1-2; 8 bases match TRBD1. This CDR3 comprises 16 residues. Germline V gives CDR1 MDHEN, CDR2 SYDVKM. Trimming cost V 7 bases and J 4 bases; bases outside gene matches: 14. The CDR3 sequence: CASTISRQGKGYGYTF. CDR3 in DNA: TGTGCCAGCACTATATCAAGACAGGGGAAGGGCTATGGCTACACCTTC.

The CDR3 DNA follows: TGCGCCAGCAGCTCCCTGGGACAGTCCTACGAGCAGTACTTC. Residues: CASSSLGQSYEQYF. The V gene is TRBV5-1, the J gene TRBJ2-7, with 7 bases fitting TRBD1. Losses at the gene ends were 3 bases for V and 1 base for J; bases not matched to a gene: 4. CDR1 and CDR2 (germline): SGHRS, YFSETQ. The CDR3 consists of 14 residues.

V is TRBV13 and J is TRBJ2-7; D is ambiguous. Germline CDR1 is PRHDT and CDR2 is FYEKMQ (reference sequence). The CDR3 has 14 amino acids. V was clipped by 0 bases and J by 3 bases, with 9 bases between them. The CDR3 sequence: CASSLGTLHYEQYF. The CDR3 DNA follows: TGTGCCAGCAGCTTAGGGACATTGCACTACGAGCAGTACTTC.

V and J are TRBV7-2 and TRBJ2-2, with TRBD2 identical over 11 bases. Germline V gene sequence: CDR1 SGHTA, CDR2 FQGNSA. J gave up 4 bases and V 3 bases, and 4 bases lay outside the gene matches. The CDR3 contains 16 residues. The CDR3, as DNA: TGTGCCAGCAGCTTTAGCGGGGGGGCCGGCACCGGGGAGCTGTTTTTT. This gives the protein CASSFSGGAGTGELFF.

The chain recombines TRBV7-9 with TRBJ2-3, with 8 bases lining up with TRBD2. This CDR3 has 15 residues. The J segment lost 6 bases and the V segment lost 4 bases, leaving 9 bases of the junction unmatched. In germline, CDR1 is SEHNR, CDR2 FQNEAQ (reference sequence). The DNA for the CDR3 is TGTGCCAGCAGCTCGGGGGGGGCCTCGATGGATACGCAGTATTTT. Its protein is CASSSGGASMDTQYF.

This clone has a single count. This chain uses TRBV5-1 with TRBJ2-7; 7 nucleotides match TRBD1. CDR3 length: 14 residues. Germline V gene sequence: CDR1 SGHRS, CDR2 YFSETQ. The V gene end was trimmed by 1 base and the J gene end by 4 bases; junction bases not matched to a gene: 5. As DNA, the CDR3 is TGCGCCAGCAGCTTGATCGGCAGGGGGTACGAGCAGTACTTC. It codes for CASSLIGRGYEQYF.

The chain is built from TRBV5-4 and TRBJ2-2; D is perhaps TRBD2 (7 bases). CDR3 size: 16 residues. Trimming left V 4 bases short and J 3 bases short, with 16 bases between. Looked up from germline, CDR1 is SGHNT and CDR2 is YYREEE (reference sequence). CDR3 in DNA: TGTGCCAGCAGCAGCAGGGGAGGGCCAGACACCGGGGAGCTGTTTTTT. This encodes CASSSRGGPDTGELFF.

The rearrangement joins TRBV7-2 to TRBJ2-3; perhaps D is TRBD1 or TRBD2 (6 bases each). CDR1 is SGHTA and CDR2 is FQGNSA in the germline V gene. This CDR3 has 16 amino acids. The V end was cut by 7 bases, the J end by 6 bases, with 23 bases between. CDR3 region: CASTFASGALTDTQYF. The CDR3 DNA reads as TGTGCCAGCACCTTTGCCTCGGGGGCCCTTACGGATACGCAGTATTTT.

The chain carries TRBV10-2 and TRBJ1-2, with 10 bases lining up with TRBD1. Losses at the gene ends were 5 bases for V and 6 bases for J; bases not matched to a gene: 3. This CDR3 comprises 13 residues. Germline values: CDR1 WSHSY, CDR2 SAAADI. The CDR3 region has the DNA TGCGCCAGCAGTTGGGACAGGGGTGATGGCTACACCTTC. This codes for CASSWDRGDGYTF.

This chain connects TRBV2 to TRBJ2-3, with D unresolved. The V end was cut by 5 bases, the J end by 4 bases, with 13 bases between. Germline CDR1 and CDR2: SNHLY and FYNNEI. The CDR3 length is 14 residues. The CDR3 reads CASSNTLRADTQYF. CDR3 nucleotides: TGTGCCAGCAGTAATACCCTTAGGGCAGATACGCAGTATTTT.

The V and J genes are TRBV2 and TRBJ2-5; TRBD2 aligns across 7 bases. CDR3 length: 15 amino acids. Trimming removed 10 bases from V and 5 bases from J; junction bases left unmatched: 16. The germline gives CDR1 SNHLY, CDR2 FYNNEI. In DNA, the CDR3 is TGTGCCAATGAAGTCGGACTCCTCGGGAGGGAGACCCAGTACTTC. The encoded protein is CANEVGLLGRETQYF.

Concerning this clone itself: Other DNA sequences in the sample encode the same CDR3. This chain uses TRBV5-1 with TRBJ2-5; 8 nucleotides line up with TRBD2. This CDR3 spans 14 amino acids. The J segment lost 2 bases and the V segment lost 2 bases, leaving 2 bases of the junction unmatched. Germline V gene data show CDR1 as SGHRS and CDR2 as YFSETQ. The DNA for the CDR3 is TGCGCCAGCAGCTTCGGCGGGGGGCAAGAGACCCAGTACTTC. Its protein is CASSFGGGQETQYF.

V and J are TRBV11-2 and TRBJ1-3; D may be TRBD1 (6 bases). This CDR3 has 14 amino acids. The germline gives CDR1 SGHAT, CDR2 FQNNGV. V lost 5 bases and J 4 bases, leaving 12 bases between the germline ends. The CDR3 nucleotides read TGTGCCAGCAGCAACAGGGAGGCGGGAAACACCATATATTTT. It is translated as CASSNREAGNTIYF.

V usage is TRBV27 and J usage is TRBJ2-3, with TRBD1 matching over 8 bases. The CDR3 runs 15 residues. Germline loops: CDR1 MNHEY, CDR2 SMNVEV (reference sequence). The J segment lost 5 bases and the V segment lost 2 bases, leaving 6 bases of the junction unmatched. The CDR3 sequence: CASSLRQGAGDTQYF. CDR3 sequence (DNA): TGTGCCAGCAGTTTACGGCAGGGGGCAGGAGATACGCAGTATTTT.